This TCR beta chain was sequenced during a study of Graves' ophthalmopathy and Graves' hyperthyroidism. Study-wide background: Stable hyperthyroid donors showed no ophthalmopathy during 18 months follow-up.

As the template, RNA transcripts were used to amplify TCR beta CDR3 regions. The library came from an HTBI-primed first-round RT-PCR and a second-round multiplex PCR. MiXCR, run by TCRdb on the multiplex PCR reads, gives a single entry per CDR3 protein. The sample has more than 1,000,000 distinct CDR3 sequences, about two fifths seen once. Orbital computed tomography and thyroid ultrasound, along with TRAb, serum thyroxine and clinical symptoms, underpinned diagnosis. CDR3 size: 15 residues. Germline CDR1 is MGHRA and CDR2 is YSYEKL. With 6 bases removed from V and 7 bases from J, the gap between germline ends came to 21 bases.

The V and J genes are TRBV4-1 and TRBJ1-2; D is undetermined. The source of this sequence is an adult man with Graves' hyperthyroidism. Material for sequencing was peripheral blood or thyroid tissue (not recorded which). CDR3 sequence reads: CASRSYQDRKSGYTF. The CDR3 bases are TGCGCCAGCAGGTCTTATCAGGACCGAAAGTCTGGCTACACCTTC.